This entry features one T cell receptor (beta chain) sequence. This clone occurred once. No cognate antigen has been identified for it. One base away there is no much larger clone; base qualities are not given. The CDR3 runs 11 residues from the cysteine to the phenylalanine. Only CDR3 DNA is held: 33 bases, read in frame from base 1. CDR1 and CDR2 are drawn from the germline V gene (reference sequence): DFQATT, SNEGSKA. V is pared back by 1 base and J by 11 bases, with 9 bases lying between the germline termini. The data are from a study of blood T cell repertoires in COVID-19 (TCRdb year 2020). At the level of the whole study: The collaborator samples originated in the United States, Italy and Spain and spanned the acute and convalescent phases of COVID-19. The prospective study material was composed of cDNA or gDNA derived from T cells, B-cell-depleted T cells, or PBMCs. Deeply sampled blood TCRbeta repertoires from subjects exposed to, actively infected with, or recovered from COVID-19 were included in the dataset. A freely available public database, intended as a resource for researchers studying the immune response to SARS-CoV-2, is where the repertoires were released. The samples were drawn from the first 160 participants of the ongoing ImmuneRACE study and from some 1,300 subjects provided by 6 global collaborators. A de-identified subject ID, COVID-19 status, age in years and sex were almost always included in the sample metadata. HLA class I and class II types, where available, came from metadata supplied by the sample provider rather than from assay-based typing.

The research as a whole found: The amount of clinical and demographic metadata varied by source and participant and was provided uncurated.

Each collaborating institution followed its own protocols to collect whole blood in K2EDTA tubes. For TCRbeta analysis, collaborator samples were shipped as frozen whole blood, as isolated PBMCs, or as DNA extracted from either sample type. TCRbeta CDR3 regions were amplified from genomic DNA using the immunoSEQ Assay, a bias-controlled multiplex PCR. The original methods were these. Within the assay, amplification of reference gene primers was used to estimate how many nucleated cells each sample contained. To quantify the absolute abundance of each unique TCRbeta CDR3 rearrangement, sequence reads were collapsed and filtered. For each sample, productive Simpson clonality was calculated by taking the square root of Simpson's diversity index across productive rearrangements. In TCRdb, the immuneACCESS table is reduced to in-frame sequences with V and J assigned. These tables do not hold every clone; where another copy was compared, an unresolved V gene accounts for under half, and the others remain unexplained. V and J calls and clone size are copied from that table; D and trimming were computed from the DNA. The sample has tens of thousands of clones on record, around 85% of them singletons. 4.5% to 5.5% of the sample is in the top ten clones.

The sequence came from a man between 65 and 85 years old with acute or convalescent COVID-19. Sequences were obtained from peripheral blood. The V and J genes are TRBV20-1 and TRBJ1-5, with no confident D gene call. The sequenced DNA: TGCAGTGCTAGAGTCCCCGGGACCCAGCATTTT. Its amino acids are CSARVPGTQHF.